This entry describes one T cell receptor beta chain. Only a few counts were recorded for this clonotype. Its recognized antigen is unknown. The sample holds no much larger clone one base away, and base qualities are not on file. Libraries were made using 5' RACE. Reads for this sample came from an Illumina HiSeq 2500. A second 7 to 11 cycle PCR used a sample-barcoded 5' primer and a J-beta primer mix. Each TCR beta cDNA molecule received a unique molecular identifier from a template-switch 5' adaptor carrying 12 random nucleotides. Each sample yielded at least 2.5 million CDR3-containing paired-end reads. All of the RNA was converted into first-strand cDNA using the Mint cDNA synthesis kit, with a TRBC-specific oligonucleotide serving as the primer. After uracil-DNA glycosylase treatment, a first 18-cycle PCR used universal primers M1SS and BC2_uni_R on all cDNA. The authors' pipeline ran thus. Normalization of each sample was performed by random selection of 1 million high-quality reads, each carrying a distinct molecular identifier. Instead of being binned into consensus sequences, reads with shared molecular identifiers were discarded. MiTCR, run with a Q25 quality threshold and the strictest error-elimination algorithm, handled CDR3 identification, clonotype clustering and error correction. Lower-bound total TCR beta diversity was estimated with a nonparametric unseen species model using Euler transformation. In TCRdb, the public reads were trimmed at Q25 with fastp and aligned with MiXCR, with productive beta chains retained. Each CDR3 protein gets just one entry, which takes the most common genes and DNA from the rows behind it. V and J calls and clone size were set by TCRdb, not the authors. The table for this sample lists 980,000 or so distinct CDR3 sequences; roughly 43% of them were counted only once. The leading ten clones occupy roughly 13% of the sample.

This specimen belongs to a study of blood T cells in healthy people across ages (dated by TCRdb to 2013 to 2016). For context, the study as a whole: In model experiments, template switching captured about one uniquely barcoded TCR beta cDNA molecule for every two T cells. To track age-related changes in TCR beta repertoire diversity, the study relied on deep sequencing normalized with unique cDNA molecular identifiers. The donors were divided into four age groups: young (average around 16 years), middle-aged (around 41), aged (around 67) and long-lived (roughly 82). To avoid experimental bias, donors of different ages were randomly spread across the sequencing lanes. For two donors (one aged 18 to 29 and one aged 80 or older), the study analyzed two additional independent replicas of 1 million unique cDNA reads from the same blood draw.

Findings and caveats that apply to the study as a whole: The percentage of naive T cells measured by flow cytometry correlated strongly with observed TCR beta diversity. Because donor CMV infection status was unknown, age-related changes in expanded clonotypes were potentially confounded. Observed TCR beta diversity per million T cells fell roughly linearly with age, and a significant reduction was already apparent by age about 43. Compared with the aged group, the long-lived group had more naive CD4+ T cells, fewer expanded clones and increased TCR diversity, a pattern suggesting age selection. Estimates of total diversity based on one million sequenced T cells were considered lower bounds and underestimates. Because profiling used bulk unsorted PBMCs, naive and antigen-experienced compartments could not be compared conclusively.

The donors were roughly 39 Caucasian individuals from Russia, aged about 6 to 100 years, who were systemically healthy. Approximately 10 milliliters of peripheral blood were collected from each donor into EDTA-treated Vacutainer tubes. Ficoll-Paque density-gradient centrifugation was used to isolate PBMCs, with at least 7 million obtained per sample. Trizol reagent was used to extract total RNA from the PBMCs, yielding at least 5.5 micrograms per sample. The percentages of naive CD45RAhigh/CD27high T cells were determined by flow cytometry on a PBMC aliquot from every donor. This TCR came from a man aged 25 to 45 in good health. Material for sequencing was blood.

In nucleotides, the sequence is TGCGCCAGCAGCCAAGATGACCCGATCCAGGGTAACCACGAGCAGTACTTC. Translated, it reads CASSQDDPIQGNHEQYF. The chain couples TRBV4-3 to TRBJ2-7; 5 matching bases give a weak D call of TRBD1. The germline V gene gives CDR1 as LGHNA and CDR2 as YSLEER. V lost 0 bases and J lost 5 bases; the stretch between them is 20 bases long. The CDR3 runs 17 residues from the cysteine to the phenylalanine. The DNA shown is the 51-base CDR3, in frame from base 1.